This is a list of T cell receptor beta chains from one sample in a study of human T cells and chemical hapten exposure. TCRdb processed the RACE reads anew with MiXCR; each CDR3 protein has one entry. The sample includes about 120,000 distinct CDR3 sequences, 12% seen only once; the top ten take 1.3% to 1.5%. Sequences were derived from whole blood, sampled in connection with sensitization to the hapten diphenylcyclopropenone (DPC). The origin of the receptors is a woman aged 50 to 65 with alopecia areata. Some clones in this sample may be carry-over from other donors' samples. CDR3s include the opening cysteine and the closing phenylalanine or tryptophan. The D gene is left open where the match is weak. Not all rows give a size; the values are once, few, many and, for expanded clones, a class.

length,size,J,D,V,DNA,CDR3
16,NA,TRBJ2-3,NA,TRBV12-3/TRBV12-4,TGTGCCAGCAGTCCCCGGGGGGCCGCAAGCACAGATACGCAGTATTTT,CASSPRGAASTDTQYF
13,many,TRBJ2-2,TRBD1,TRBV29-1,TGCAGCGGCGGACAGGGTTTTACCGGGGAGCTGTTTTTT,CSGGQGFTGELFF
13,NA,TRBJ1-6,NA,TRBV20-1,TGCAGTTCATCGGGACGGTCTAATTCACCCCTCCACTTT,CSSSGRSNSPLHF
16,NA,TRBJ1-1,NA,TRBV14,TGTGCCAGCAGCCAGGGCAGAAACCACCCGGTTGAGGCAGCTTTCTTT,CASSQGRNHPVEAAFF
14,many,TRBJ1-5,NA,TRBV11-2,TGTGCCAGCAGCTTAGATGGGTTATATCAGCCCCAGCATTTT,CASSLDGLYQPQHF
15,NA,TRBJ2-7,TRBD1,TRBV28,TGTGCCAGCAGTACACCGGGACAGGGGGCTCGAGAGCAGTACTTC,CASSTPGQGAREQYF
15,few,TRBJ1-4,NA,TRBV20-1,TGCAGTGCGGAAACCGGGACCCTTATGAATGAAAAACTGTTTTTT,CSAETGTLMNEKLFF
14,NA,TRBJ2-1,TRBD2,TRBV29-1,TGCAGCGCCTCTAGCGGGGGGGCCTTGAATGAGCAGTTCTTC,CSASSGGALNEQFF
15,many,TRBJ2-1,NA,TRBV2,TGTGCCAGCAGTGAAGTACAAAGCTCCTACAATGAGCAGTTCTTC,CASSEVQSSYNEQFF
17,NA,TRBJ2-6,TRBD1,TRBV6-2/TRBV6-3,TGTGCCAGCAGAGGGGGACAGGGGTACTCCGGGGCCAACGTCCTGACTTTC,CASRGGQGYSGANVLTF
15,NA,TRBJ2-7,NA,TRBV13,TGTGCCAGCAGCTTAGTAGTCAGGGGCCCCTACGAGCAGTACTTC,CASSLVVRGPYEQYF
15,NA,TRBJ1-1,TRBD1,TRBV28,TGTGCCAGCAGCCGGGACAGAGACGTTAACACTGAAGCTTTCTTT,CASSRDRDVNTEAFF
13,few,TRBJ1-5,NA,TRBV6-6,TGTGCCAGCAGGGAAGGGTCGGGTCAGCCCCAGCATTTT,CASREGSGQPQHF
12,NA,TRBJ2-2,NA,TRBV7-2,TGTGCCAGCAGCTTAATCCCCGGGGAGCTGTTTTTT,CASSLIPGELFF
10,many,TRBJ2-1,NA,TRBV12-3/TRBV12-4,TGTGCCAGCAGAATGAATGAGCAGTTCTTC,CASRMNEQFF
15,many,TRBJ2-2,NA,TRBV24-1,TGTGCCACCTACCCTCAGGGGGGGCCCACCGGGGAGCTGTTTTTT,CATYPQGGPTGELFF
13,many,TRBJ1-1,NA,TRBV11-2,TGTGCCAGCAGCTTTAACTCTTTGGCTGAAGCTTTCTTT,CASSFNSLAEAFF
13,few,TRBJ2-2,NA,TRBV20-1,TGCAGTGTGCGTTTGAGCGGCACCGGGGAGCTGTTTTTT,CSVRLSGTGELFF
14,few,TRBJ1-4,TRBD1,TRBV29-1,TGCAGCGCCCAAACAGGGGAGGGAAGCGAAAAACTGTTTTTT,CSAQTGEGSEKLFF
15,few,TRBJ1-4,NA,TRBV6-5,TGTGCCAGCAGAAAACAGGGTCGGGTTAAAGAAAAACTGTTTTTT,CASRKQGRVKEKLFF
14,NA,TRBJ2-7,TRBD2,TRBV10-3,TGTGCCATCAGTGAGCGGGGGGTAGGAAACGAGCAGTACTTC,CAISERGVGNEQYF
14,NA,TRBJ2-4,NA,TRBV19,TGTGCCAGTAAACTGGGTCCAGACAAAAACATTCAGTACTTC,CASKLGPDKNIQYF
14,few,TRBJ2-5,NA,TRBV27,TGTGCCAGCAGCCGGGGGCTTTCGGGGGAGACCCAGTACTTC,CASSRGLSGETQYF
16,few,TRBJ2-5,TRBD2,TRBV4-2,TGTGCCAGCAGCCAAGAATTGACTAGCGGGAGGGGGGCCCAGTACTTC,CASSQELTSGRGAQYF
12,NA,TRBJ2-5,NA,TRBV29-1,TGCAGCGTGAAAAGACCCCAAGAGACCCAGTACTTC,CSVKRPQETQYF
15,many,TRBJ2-3,NA,TRBV6-5,TGTGCCAGCAGTTACGAAGGGACTAGCACAGATACGCAGTATTTT,CASSYEGTSTDTQYF
13,NA,TRBJ1-4,TRBD1,TRBV29-1,TGCAGCGCCCAGGACAGGGGGAATGAAAAACTGTTTTTT,CSAQDRGNEKLFF
12,few,TRBJ2-3,NA,TRBV2,TGTGCCAGCGGCGGCAGGACAGATACGCAGTATTTT,CASGGRTDTQYF
16,NA,TRBJ2-7,TRBD1,TRBV7-2,TGTGCCAGCAGCCTAACTGCCGGGACAGGCCTCTACGAGCAGTACTTC,CASSLTAGTGLYEQYF
14,few,TRBJ1-2,NA,TRBV6-6,TGTGCCAGCAGTTACGTTGGCCCTGAAGGCGGCTACACCTTC,CASSYVGPEGGYTF
16,few,TRBJ1-1,NA,TRBV7-6,TGTGCCAGCAGCTTAGACCCATATAAGGAAAACACTGAAGCTTTCTTT,CASSLDPYKENTEAFF
17,NA,TRBJ1-4,NA,TRBV12-3/TRBV12-4,TGTGCCAGCAGCCTACCCTCGGGGAGACCAACTAATGAAAAACTGTTTTTT,CASSLPSGRPTNEKLFF
15,NA,TRBJ2-1,TRBD1,TRBV6-5,TGTGCCAGCAGTTTAAACCGGGACAGTTACAATGAGCAGTTCTTC,CASSLNRDSYNEQFF
15,few,TRBJ1-5,TRBD1,TRBV28,TGTGCCAGCAGTCCCCAACTACAGGGGAATCAGCCCCAGCATTTT,CASSPQLQGNQPQHF
14,few,TRBJ2-7,TRBD1,TRBV27,TGTGCCAGCAGGGTGACAGGGGGCGGGAACGAGCAGTACTTC,CASRVTGGGNEQYF
14,many,TRBJ1-6,TRBD1,TRBV6-1,TGTGCCAGCGACAGGGGAGCAGTGTGGTCACCCCTCCACTTT,CASDRGAVWSPLHF
13,few,TRBJ2-5,NA,TRBV12-3/TRBV12-4,TGTGCCAGCAGCCGAGGTTCGGTAGAGACCCAGTACTTC,CASSRGSVETQYF
14,few,TRBJ2-5,NA,TRBV28,TGTGCCAGCAGCCCCGGGCAGTCCCAAGAGACCCAGTACTTC,CASSPGQSQETQYF
16,many,TRBJ1-1,NA,TRBV7-6,TGTGCCAGCAGCCCGCGTCGTGGGGCAATGAACACTGAAGCTTTCTTT,CASSPRRGAMNTEAFF
14,NA,TRBJ2-3,NA,TRBV6-4,TGTGCCAGCAGCTCCTCATTCGTATCAGATACGCAGTATTTT,CASSSSFVSDTQYF
14,many,TRBJ1-1,NA,TRBV29-1,TGCAGCGTTCGAGTCTTAGACTCGAACACTGAAGCTTTCTTT,CSVRVLDSNTEAFF
13,few,TRBJ1-2,TRBD1,TRBV28,TGTGCCAGCGTAACCGGGACAGTCTATGGCTACACCTTC,CASVTGTVYGYTF
12,NA,TRBJ1-2,NA,TRBV10-1,TGCGCCAGCAGTGAGGGCAGCTATGGCTACACCTTC,CASSEGSYGYTF
17,NA,TRBJ1-1,NA,TRBV20-1,TGCAGTGCTAGAGATTTTAGCAGGGCCAGTGGGAACACTGAAGCTTTCTTT,CSARDFSRASGNTEAFF
15,NA,TRBJ2-7,TRBD1,TRBV28,TGTGCCAGCAGCCGCACCGGGACAGGGTGGTACGAGCAGTACTTC,CASSRTGTGWYEQYF
14,NA,TRBJ2-7,TRBD2,TRBV7-2,TGTGCCAGCAGCTTATTAGCGGGAACCTACGAGCAGTACTTC,CASSLLAGTYEQYF
12,NA,TRBJ1-2,TRBD1,TRBV7-9,TGTGCCAGCAGCTGGGACAGCTATGGCTACACCTTC,CASSWDSYGYTF
12,many,TRBJ2-1,TRBD2,TRBV18,TGTGCCAGCAGCTTAGCGGGCAATGAGCAGTTCTTC,CASSLAGNEQFF
17,many,TRBJ1-2,TRBD1,TRBV27,TGTGCCAGCAGTTCTCTTGGGACAGGGGGCACCGGTAGGGACTACACCTTC,CASSSLGTGGTGRDYTF
15,few,TRBJ1-5,NA,TRBV20-1,TGCAGTGCTAGAGATCGGGAGAGGGGCGGTCAGCCCCAGCATTTT,CSARDRERGGQPQHF
14,few,TRBJ1-5,NA,TRBV27,TGTGCCAGCAGTTTACTGGGGCGAGATCAGCCCCAGCATTTT,CASSLLGRDQPQHF
13,NA,TRBJ1-2,NA,TRBV18,TGTGCCAGCTTCGGGGGTCCGATCTATGGCTACACCTTC,CASFGGPIYGYTF
14,many,TRBJ2-1,TRBD2,TRBV19,TGTGCCAGTACTCTCAGGACTAGCGGGAATGAGCAGTTCTTC,CASTLRTSGNEQFF
14,many,TRBJ1-1,NA,TRBV7-9,TGTGCCAGCAGCTTAGGGCTCAATAACCCTGAAGCTTTCTTT,CASSLGLNNPEAFF
15,NA,TRBJ2-1,NA,TRBV2,TGTGCCAGCAGCTTCGGACAGTTCTCCTACAATGAGCAGTTCTTC,CASSFGQFSYNEQFF
13,many,TRBJ2-5,NA,TRBV25-1,TGTGCCAGCAGTGCCGGGGGACAGCCGAGCCAGTACTTC,CASSAGGQPSQYF
13,many,TRBJ1-5,NA,TRBV6-1,TGTGCCAGCAGTGACAGGGAGGGTCAGCCCCAGCATTTT,CASSDREGQPQHF
16,many,TRBJ1-5,NA,TRBV3-1,TGTGCCAGCAGCCAAGGCACGGGGCCCGGCATAGGACCCCAGCATTTT,CASSQGTGPGIGPQHF
14,few,TRBJ2-7,NA,TRBV4-1,TGCGCCAGCAGCCGGGTGCCAGGGGGGAACGAGCAGTACTTC,CASSRVPGGNEQYF
12,few,TRBJ2-7,NA,TRBV5-1,TGCGCCAGCAGCTCGGAAATTGGCGAGCAGTACTTC,CASSSEIGEQYF